The text below deals with one T cell receptor beta chain. The antigen is not known. These data originate in a study of vaccination effects on CD4 cells after COVID-19. The assay was immunoSEQ multiplex PCR, and TCRdb's table has in-frame clones only and misses some. The top ten clones hold over 15% of a sample with 20,000 to 30,000 clones, approximately 80% of them seen once. The trim removed 3 bases at V and 1 base at J, leaving 11 bases unmatched. Germline CDR1 and CDR2: DFQATT and SNEGSKA (reference sequence). The CDR3 length is 17 residues. Using viral peptide pools, the ViraFEST assay grew out antigen-specific CD4+ T cells prior to sequencing. Having been cultured for ten to eleven days, the cells underwent CD4+ T cell isolation. Convalescent patients had PCR-confirmed SARS-CoV-2 infection between March and December 2020.

The sequence came from a human donor who had a prior SARS-CoV-2 infection. The rearrangement uses TRBV20-1 and TRBJ2-5; the match to TRBD2 covers 10 bases. The source material was CD4+ T cells from PBMCs cultured with HCoV-NL63 spike peptides, sampled before COVID-19 vaccination. CDR3 coding DNA: TGCAGTGCTAGTTTCCTAGCGGGGGAGCGATCCCAAGAGACCCAGTACTTC. Its protein product is CSASFLAGERSQETQYF.